This T cell receptor beta chain derives from a study of PD-1 blockade in classical Hodgkin lymphoma. Findings and limits, study-wide: CD4+ TCR diversity climbed significantly by C4D1, unlike CD8+ TCR diversity. Newly diagnosed patients were reported to exhibit reduced baseline TCR diversity relative to healthy donors.

Generated by immunoSEQ multiplex PCR, the TCRdb table keeps only in-frame clones and is missing some. The data contain 35,000 to 45,000 clones, approximately 70% of them seen just once; the ten biggest clones take up 2.5% to 3.5%. Concerning this clone itself: Its target is unknown.

All trial patients relapsed after autologous stem cell transplantation. The length of the CDR3 is 16 residues. Per germline, CDR1 LNHDA and CDR2 SQIVND (reference sequence). The ends lost 7 bases at V and 6 bases at J; junction bases unmatched: 11. This chain links TRBV19 with TRBJ2-7, with 14 nucleotides matching TRBD2. Sequencing used peripheral blood mononuclear cells (PBMCs), obtained before the second cycle of nivolumab. This clonotype was sampled from a human donor with classical Hodgkin lymphoma. DNA of the CDR3: TGTGCCAGTAAGACTAGCGGGAGGGCCGGGTCGGGCGAGCAGTACTTC. Translated, it gives CASKTSGRAGSGEQYF. Filled out from reference TRBV19 and TRBJ2-7, the complete variable domain reads DGGITQSPKYLFRKEGQNVTLSCEQNLNHDAMYWYRQDPGQGLRLIYYSQIVNDFQKGDIAEGYSVSREKKESFPLTVTSAQKNPTAFYLCASKTSGRAGSGEQYFGPGTRLTVT.